This T cell receptor beta chain is drawn from a study of identical twins. Worth noting for this clonotype: Its antigen remains unknown.

TCRdb analysed the 5' RACE reads with MiXCR anew, one entry per CDR3 protein. The table has some 500,000 distinct CDR3 sequences, more than 9% seen once. Study-wide findings and caveats: Alpha sequences out of frame and shared by twins had excess low generation probability.

Trimming removed 6 bases from V and 0 bases from J; junction bases left unmatched: 8. The CDR3 loop spans 18 amino acids. Separately, the same data were catalogued under a study of yellow fever vaccine responses in identical twins.

This TCR came from a woman between 18 and 29 years old in good health. The rearrangement uses TRBV12-3 or TRBV12-4 and TRBJ2-6; 10 bases align to TRBD1. The source material was PBMCs. The CDR3 is CASRTPGTGVSGANVLTF. For the CDR3, the DNA is TGTGCCAGCAGAACCCCCGGGACAGGGGTCTCTGGGGCCAACGTCCTGACTTTC.